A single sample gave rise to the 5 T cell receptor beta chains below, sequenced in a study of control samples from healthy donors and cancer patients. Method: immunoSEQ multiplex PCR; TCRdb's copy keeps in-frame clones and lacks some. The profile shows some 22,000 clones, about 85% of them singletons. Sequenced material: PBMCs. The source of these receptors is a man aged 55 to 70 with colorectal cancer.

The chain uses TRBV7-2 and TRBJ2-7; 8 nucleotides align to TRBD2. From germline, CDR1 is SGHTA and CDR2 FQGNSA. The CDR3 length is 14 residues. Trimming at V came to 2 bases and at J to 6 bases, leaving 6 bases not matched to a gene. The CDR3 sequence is CASSLSGGLREQYV. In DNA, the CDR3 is TGTGCCAGCAGCTTATCGGGGGGGCTTCGCGAGCAGTACGTC.

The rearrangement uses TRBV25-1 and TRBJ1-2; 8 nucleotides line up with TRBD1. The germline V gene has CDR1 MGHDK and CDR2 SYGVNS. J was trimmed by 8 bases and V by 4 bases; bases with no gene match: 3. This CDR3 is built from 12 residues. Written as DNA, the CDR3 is TGTGCCAGCAGTGGGGACAGGCAAGGCTACACCTTC. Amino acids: CASSGDRQGYTF.

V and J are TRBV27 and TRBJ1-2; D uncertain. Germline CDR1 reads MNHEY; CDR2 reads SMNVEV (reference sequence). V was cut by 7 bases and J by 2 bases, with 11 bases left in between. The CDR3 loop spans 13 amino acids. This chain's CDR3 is CASTSGPNYGYTF. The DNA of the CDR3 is TGTGCCAGCACTTCAGGACCCAACTATGGCTACACCTTC.

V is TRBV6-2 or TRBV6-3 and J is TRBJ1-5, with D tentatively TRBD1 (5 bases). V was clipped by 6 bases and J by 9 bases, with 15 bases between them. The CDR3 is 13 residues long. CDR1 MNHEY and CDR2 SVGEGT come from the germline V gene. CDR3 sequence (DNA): TGTGCCAGCAGCCCACAGGAAAACCGGCCCCAGCATTTT. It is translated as CASSPQENRPQHF.

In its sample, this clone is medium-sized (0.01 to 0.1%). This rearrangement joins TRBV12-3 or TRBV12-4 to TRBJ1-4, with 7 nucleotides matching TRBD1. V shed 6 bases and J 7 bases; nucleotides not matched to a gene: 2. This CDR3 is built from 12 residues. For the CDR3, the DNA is TGTGCCAGCAGCTGGACAGGTGAAAAACTGTTTTTT. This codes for CASSWTGEKLFF.